Each of the 3 T cell receptor beta chains below was sequenced from the same sample in a study of shared clonotypes between healthy human individuals. The repertoire was sequenced with immunoSEQ multiplex PCR; TCRdb's copy has only in-frame clones and lacks some. Here the sample spans about 520,000 clones, about 72% being singletons. Sequences were obtained from PBMCs. These receptors came from a middle-aged woman in good health. Some clones in this sample may be carry-over from other donors' samples.

This clone came up once. The CDR3 DNA follows: TGTGCCAGCAGCTTAGCAAATGGCGACTATGGCTACACCTTC. Amino acid sequence: CASSLANGDYGYTF. The chain uses TRBV7-9 and TRBJ1-2; D unresolved. The V gene lost 0 bases and the J gene lost 3 bases, with 8 bases spanning the gap. Germline V CDR1 and CDR2: SEHNR, FQNEAQ (reference sequence). The CDR3 is made up of 14 amino acids.

This chain connects TRBV28 to TRBJ2-3; 8 bases are a match to TRBD1. The length of the CDR3 is 16 residues. V trimming: 7 bases; J trimming: 1 base; junction bases outside the gene matches: 10. The V gene's germline CDR1 is MDHEN and CDR2 SYDVKM. The CDR3 coding sequence is TGTGCCAGCAAAGACCAGGGGGCAAGGGGCACAGATACGCAGTATTTT. Protein: CASKDQGARGTDTQYF.

Only a few counts were recorded for this clone. The chain joins TRBV2 to TRBJ2-5; the D is unclear. V was cut by 4 bases and J by 2 bases, with 5 bases left in between. This CDR3 is built from 12 residues. Germline CDR1 SNHLY, CDR2 FYNNEI. The DNA of the CDR3 is TGTGCCAGCAGTGTGCAGCAAGAGACCCAGTACTTC. It yields the protein CASSVQQETQYF.